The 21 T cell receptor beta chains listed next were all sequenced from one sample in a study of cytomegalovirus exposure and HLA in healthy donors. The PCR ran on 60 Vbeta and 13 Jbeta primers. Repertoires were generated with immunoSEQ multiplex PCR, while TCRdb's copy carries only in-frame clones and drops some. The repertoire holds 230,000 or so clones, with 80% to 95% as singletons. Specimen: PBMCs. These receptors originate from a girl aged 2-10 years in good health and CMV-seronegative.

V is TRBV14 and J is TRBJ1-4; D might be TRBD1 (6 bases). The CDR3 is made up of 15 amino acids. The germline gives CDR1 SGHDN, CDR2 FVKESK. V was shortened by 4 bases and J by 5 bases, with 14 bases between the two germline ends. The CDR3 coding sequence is TGTGCCAGCAGCCCGCGGACAGCCATCAATGAAAAACTGTTTTTT. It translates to CASSPRTAINEKLFF.

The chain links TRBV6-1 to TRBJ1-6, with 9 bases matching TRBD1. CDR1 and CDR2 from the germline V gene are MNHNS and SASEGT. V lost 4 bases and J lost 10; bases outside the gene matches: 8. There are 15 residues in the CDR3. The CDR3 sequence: CASSGTGAKESPLHF. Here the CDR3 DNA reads TGTGCCAGCAGTGGGACAGGGGCGAAGGAATCACCCCTCCACTTT.

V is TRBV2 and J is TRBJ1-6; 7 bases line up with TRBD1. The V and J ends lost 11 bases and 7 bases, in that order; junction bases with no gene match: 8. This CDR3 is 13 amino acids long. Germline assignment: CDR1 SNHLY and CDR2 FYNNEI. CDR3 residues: CALTGVDNSPLHF. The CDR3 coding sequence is TGTGCCTTAACAGGGGTGGACAATTCACCCCTCCACTTT.

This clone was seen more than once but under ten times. CDR3 DNA: TGTGCCAGCAGCTCTAGATGGGACAGGGACGGCTACACCTTC. Amino acid sequence: CASSSRWDRDGYTF. The V and J genes are TRBV5-6 and TRBJ1-2, with 9 nucleotides matching TRBD1. The CDR3 runs 14 residues. Germline assignment: CDR1 SGHDT and CDR2 YYEEEE. V lost 3 bases and J lost 8; bases outside the gene matches: 8. Variable domain in full (rest from reference TRBV5-6 and TRBJ1-2): DAGVTQSPTHLIKTRGQQVTLRCSPKSGHDTVSWYQQALGQGPQFIFQYYEEEERQRGNFPDRFSGHQFPNYSSELNVNALLLGDSALYLCASSSRWDRDGYTFGSGTRLTVV.

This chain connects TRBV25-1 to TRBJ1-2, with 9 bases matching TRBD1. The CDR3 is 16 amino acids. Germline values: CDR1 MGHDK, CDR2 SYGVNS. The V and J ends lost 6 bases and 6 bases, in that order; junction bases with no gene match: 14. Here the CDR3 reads CASRSGWTGDGNGYTF. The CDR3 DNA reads TGTGCCAGCAGGTCGGGATGGACAGGGGATGGAAATGGCTACACCTTC.

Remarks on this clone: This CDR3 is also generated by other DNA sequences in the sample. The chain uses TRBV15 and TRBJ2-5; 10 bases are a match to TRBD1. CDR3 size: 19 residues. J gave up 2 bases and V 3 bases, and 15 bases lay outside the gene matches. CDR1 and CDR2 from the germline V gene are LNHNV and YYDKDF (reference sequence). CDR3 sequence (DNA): TGTGCCACCAGCAGGGACAGGGGGGTTTGGGGGGGAATGCAAGAGACCCAGTACTTC. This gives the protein CATSRDRGVWGGMQETQYF. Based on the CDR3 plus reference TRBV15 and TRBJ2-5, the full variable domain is DAMVIQNPRYQVTQFGKPVTLSCSQTLNHNVMYWYQQKSSQAPKLLFHYYDKDFNNEADTPDNFQSRRPNTSFCFLDIRSPGLGDTAMYLCATSRDRGVWGGMQETQYFGPGTRLLVL.

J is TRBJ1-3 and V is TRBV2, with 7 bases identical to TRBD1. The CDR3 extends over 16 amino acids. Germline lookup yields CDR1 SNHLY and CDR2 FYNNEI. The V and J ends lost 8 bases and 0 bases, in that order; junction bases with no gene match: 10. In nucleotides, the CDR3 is TGTGCCAGCCGGTTACAGGGGTCCTACTCTGGAAACACCATATATTTT. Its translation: CASRLQGSYSGNTIYF. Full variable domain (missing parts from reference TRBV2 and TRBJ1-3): EPEVTQTPSHQVTQMGQEVILRCVPISNHLYFYWYRQILGQKVEFLVSFYNNEISEKSEIFDDQFSVERPDGSNFTLKIRSTKLEDSAMYFCASRLQGSYSGNTIYFGEGSWLTVV.

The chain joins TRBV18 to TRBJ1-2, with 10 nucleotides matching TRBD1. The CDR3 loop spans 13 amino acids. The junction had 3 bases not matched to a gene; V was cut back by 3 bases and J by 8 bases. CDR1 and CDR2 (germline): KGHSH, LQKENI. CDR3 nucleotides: TGTGCCAGCTCACCTGACAGGGGGCGCGGCTACACCTTC. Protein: CASSPDRGRGYTF.

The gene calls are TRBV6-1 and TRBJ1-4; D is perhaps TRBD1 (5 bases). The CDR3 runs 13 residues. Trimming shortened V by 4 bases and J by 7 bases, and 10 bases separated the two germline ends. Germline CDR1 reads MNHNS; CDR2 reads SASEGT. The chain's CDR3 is CASSAEGPEKLFF. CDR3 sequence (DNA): TGTGCCAGCAGTGCGGAGGGACCTGAAAAACTGTTTTTT.

CDR3: CASSFEEVLGNQPQHF. The CDR3 nucleotides read TGTGCCAGCAGCTTTGAAGAGGTCCTTGGCAATCAGCCCCAGCATTTT. V gene TRBV5-5 combines with J gene TRBJ1-5, with no clear D. Germline CDR1 SGHKS, CDR2 YYEKEE (reference sequence). The CDR3 runs to 16 residues. Deletions cut 2 bases from V and 2 bases from J, with 14 bases between.

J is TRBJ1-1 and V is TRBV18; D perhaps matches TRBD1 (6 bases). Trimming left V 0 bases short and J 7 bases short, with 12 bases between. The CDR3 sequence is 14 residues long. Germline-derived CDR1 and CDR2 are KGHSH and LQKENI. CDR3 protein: CASSPPGGALEAFF. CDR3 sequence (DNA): TGTGCCAGCTCACCACCGGGGGGGGCCCTTGAAGCTTTCTTT.

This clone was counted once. CDR3 sequence reads: CASSPRRDRGRGEKLFF. The CDR3, as DNA: TGTGCCAGCAGTCCGCGGAGGGACAGGGGGCGCGGTGAAAAACTGTTTTTT. The V and J genes are TRBV25-1 and TRBJ1-4, with 12 bases identical to TRBD1. Germline V gives CDR1 MGHDK, CDR2 SYGVNS. After removal of 5 bases from V and 7 bases from J, the junction contained 11 bases not matched to a gene. The CDR3 is 17 amino acids.

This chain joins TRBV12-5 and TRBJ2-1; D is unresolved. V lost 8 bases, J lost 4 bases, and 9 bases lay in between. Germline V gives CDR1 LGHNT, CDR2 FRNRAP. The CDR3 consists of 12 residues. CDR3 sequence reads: CASKSTYNEQFF. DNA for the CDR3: TGTGCTAGTAAAAGCACTTACAATGAGCAGTTCTTC.

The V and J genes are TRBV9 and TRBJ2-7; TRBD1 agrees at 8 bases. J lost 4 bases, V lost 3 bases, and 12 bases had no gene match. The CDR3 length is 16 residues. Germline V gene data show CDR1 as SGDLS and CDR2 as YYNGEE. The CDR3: CASSAGRDQGAYEQYF. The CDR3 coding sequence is TGTGCCAGCAGCGCCGGCCGAGATCAGGGGGCTTACGAGCAGTACTTC.

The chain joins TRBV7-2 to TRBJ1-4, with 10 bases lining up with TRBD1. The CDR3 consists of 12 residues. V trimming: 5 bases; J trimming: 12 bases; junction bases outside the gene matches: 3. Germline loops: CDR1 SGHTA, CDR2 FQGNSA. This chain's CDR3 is CASSEGQGELFF. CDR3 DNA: TGTGCCAGCAGCGAAGGACAGGGGGAACTGTTTTTT.

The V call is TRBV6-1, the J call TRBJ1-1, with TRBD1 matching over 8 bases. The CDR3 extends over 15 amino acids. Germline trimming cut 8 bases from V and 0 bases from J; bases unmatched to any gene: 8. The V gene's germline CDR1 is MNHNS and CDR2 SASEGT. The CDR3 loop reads CASLPRQGLNTEAFF. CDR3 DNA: TGTGCCAGCCTTCCCCGACAGGGGTTGAACACTGAAGCTTTCTTT.

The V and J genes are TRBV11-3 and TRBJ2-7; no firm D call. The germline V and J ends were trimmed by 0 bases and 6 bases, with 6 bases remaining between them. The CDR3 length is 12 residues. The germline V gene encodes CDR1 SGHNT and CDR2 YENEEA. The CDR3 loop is CASSLDRSEQYF. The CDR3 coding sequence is TGTGCCAGCAGCTTAGATCGGTCCGAGCAGTACTTC.

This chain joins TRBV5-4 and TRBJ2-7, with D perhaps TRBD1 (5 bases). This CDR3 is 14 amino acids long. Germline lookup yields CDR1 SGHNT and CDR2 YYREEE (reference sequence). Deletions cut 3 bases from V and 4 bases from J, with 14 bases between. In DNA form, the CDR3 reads TGTGCCAGCAGCTCGAGCCAGGGAAGATACGAGCAGTACTTC. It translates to CASSSSQGRYEQYF.

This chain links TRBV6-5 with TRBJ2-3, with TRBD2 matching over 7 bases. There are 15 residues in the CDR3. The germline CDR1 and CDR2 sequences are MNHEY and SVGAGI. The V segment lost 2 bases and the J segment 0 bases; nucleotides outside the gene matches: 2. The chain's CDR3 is CASSYGRGSTDTQYF. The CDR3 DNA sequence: TGTGCCAGCAGTTACGGGCGGGGGAGCACAGATACGCAGTATTTT.

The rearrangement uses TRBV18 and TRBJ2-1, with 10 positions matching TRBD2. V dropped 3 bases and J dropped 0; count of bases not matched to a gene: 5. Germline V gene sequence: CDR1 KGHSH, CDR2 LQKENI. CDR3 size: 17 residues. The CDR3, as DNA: TGTGCCAGCTCACCCGAAGCGGGGGGGCCCTCCTACAATGAGCAGTTCTTC. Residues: CASSPEAGGPSYNEQFF.

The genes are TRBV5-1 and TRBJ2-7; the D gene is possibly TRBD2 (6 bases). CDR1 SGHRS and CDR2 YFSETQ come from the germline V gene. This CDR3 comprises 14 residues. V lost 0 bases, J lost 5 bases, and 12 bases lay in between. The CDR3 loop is CASSLGGDGDEQYF. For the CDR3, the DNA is TGCGCCAGCAGCTTGGGGGGGGACGGCGACGAGCAGTACTTC.